The present TCR beta chain was sequenced within a study of early T cells in non-severe SARS-CoV-2 infection. Study-level background: It was bulk RNA from unsorted whole blood that was sequenced, and the chains were unpaired.

The study, taken as a whole, reports: VDJdb-based matching was biased toward anti-spike CD8 responses and missed private and CD4 specificities.

In this sample, this clonotype turned up many times. What it recognizes is unknown. This CDR3 has 12 residues. Germline V gene data show CDR1 as SQVTM and CDR2 as ANQGSEA. The V gene lost 7 bases and the J gene lost 0 bases, with 10 bases spanning the gap. Individual cDNA molecules each received unique molecular identifiers attached to them. TCRdb ran MiXCR on the 5' RACE reads and lists one entry per CDR3 protein. The sample comprises under 70,000 distinct CDR3 sequences, more than 9% of which are singletons, and 3.8% rests with the top ten. Sequenced material: whole blood. The sequence was collected from an adult who was a healthcare worker with PCR-confirmed SARS-CoV-2 infection or an uninfected control (not recorded which). The chain is built from TRBV29-1 and TRBJ2-7; no reliable D call. The CDR3: CSAWTVSYEQYF. Here the CDR3 DNA reads TGCAGCGCATGGACGGTCTCCTACGAGCAGTACTTC.